Listed here are 4 T cell receptor beta chains from one sample, sequenced in a study of a mutant IDH1 vaccine in newly diagnosed glioma. Documented time point: baseline, week 1 (first vaccination visit). The treatment is: pre-vaccination baseline after standard-of-care therapy. Sequenced by immunoSEQ multiplex PCR; TCRdb stores in-frame clones only, minus some. The table has roughly 70,000 clones, 65% to 85% seen once. Sequencing used peripheral blood mononuclear cells (PBMCs), obtained from a glioma patient treated with radiotherapy, temozolomide or both. The origin of the receptors is a young woman with glioma. Some clones in this sample may be carry-over from other donors' samples.

This clone was counted between two and nine times. The genes are TRBV29-1 and TRBJ1-1; weak D call: TRBD1 (5 bases). Per germline, CDR1 SQVTM and CDR2 ANQGSEA. The V end was cut by 4 bases, the J end by 6 bases, with 6 bases between. This CDR3 spans 10 amino acids. CDR3 loop: CSVVQAEAFF. In nucleotides, the CDR3 is TGCAGCGTTGTACAGGCTGAAGCTTTCTTT.

The J gene is TRBJ2-4, the V gene TRBV7-2; no clear D. The CDR3 runs 15 residues. Trimming took off 1 base at V and 0 bases at J, with 7 bases between the two ends. Germline loops: CDR1 SGHTA, CDR2 FQGNSA. The CDR3 here is CASSLGSPAKNIQYF. The CDR3 nucleotides read TGTGCCAGCAGCTTAGGTTCCCCAGCCAAAAACATTCAGTACTTC.

The V gene is TRBV30, the J gene TRBJ2-7, with no clear D. Between the trimmed V and J ends, which lost 4 bases and 2 bases, there was a span of 15 bases. Germline values: CDR1 GTSNPN, CDR2 SVGIG (reference sequence). This CDR3 has 14 residues. CDR3 nucleotide sequence: TGTGCCTGGATATGGCCAGGCGACACCTACGAGCAGTACTTC. This encodes CAWIWPGDTYEQYF.

This chain joins TRBV5-1 and TRBJ1-2; the D is unclear. V shed 4 bases and J shed 8 bases, with 15 bases lying between them. The CDR3 has 13 residues. Germline loops: CDR1 SGHRS, CDR2 YFSETQ. DNA of the CDR3: TGCGCCAGCAGCCCCGAGGGTTCTAGGGGCTACACCTTC. Amino acids: CASSPEGSRGYTF.